The present entry profiles one TCR beta chain with its context. These data originate in a study of cytomegalovirus exposure and HLA in healthy donors. Germline V CDR1 and CDR2: LNHDA, SQIVND (reference sequence). This CDR3 has 15 amino acids. V lost 3 bases, J lost 2 bases, and 12 bases lay in between. PCR used 60 Vbeta primers and 13 Jbeta primers. Some clones are missing from TCRdb's copy, which holds only in-frame ones; the method was immunoSEQ multiplex PCR. The table shows about 160,000 clones, with about 82% occurring only once. The J gene is TRBJ2-3, the V gene TRBV19; possibly TRBD1 for D (5 bases). This TCR derives from a female donor in good health and CMV-seronegative. The source material was PBMCs. DNA for the CDR3: TGTGCCAGTAGTATCCTGACAGCTAACACAGATACGCAGTATTTT. Translation gives CASSILTANTDTQYF.